These T cell receptor beta chains were read from a single sample in a study of CD8 T cells in ankylosing spondylitis. Using its own MiXCR run on the 5' RACE reads, TCRdb lists one record per CDR3 protein. The profile shows under 850,000 distinct CDR3 sequences, about 20% of them singletons. The specimen sequenced was blood, either unsorted or a sorted T cell fraction (not recorded which). The receptor source for this set is a male donor with ankylosing spondylitis. Both conserved end residues are part of each CDR3. Each record gives: V gene, D gene, J gene, clone size, CDR3 protein, CDR3 DNA. D genes are given only for firm matches. Clone size is stated in some rows and not others, as once, few, many or a class when expanded.

>TRBV12-3/TRBV12-4|.|TRBJ2-1|few
CASSTPLSANEQFF
TGTGCCAGCAGTACGCCCTTATCTGCCAATGAGCAGTTCTTC
>TRBV5-1|TRBD1|TRBJ1-3|few
CASSRGTAGNTIYF
TGCGCCAGCAGCCGAGGGACAGCTGGAAACACCATATATTTT
>TRBV4-1|.|TRBJ2-7|.
CASSQGEDSPYEQYF
TGCGCCAGCAGCCAAGGGGAGGACAGCCCCTACGAGCAGTACTTC
>TRBV7-9|.|TRBJ1-1|few
CASSLVGGSWNTEAFF
TGTGCCAGCAGCTTAGTAGGGGGTTCCTGGAACACTGAAGCTTTCTTT
>TRBV29-1|TRBD1|TRBJ2-1|.
CSVEGTGYEQFF
TGCAGCGTTGAAGGGACAGGGTATGAGCAGTTCTTC
>TRBV7-2|TRBD1|TRBJ2-1|few
CASSFSGTGRSNEQFF
TGTGCCAGCAGCTTTTCCGGGACAGGTCGGAGCAATGAGCAGTTCTTC
>TRBV9|TRBD2|TRBJ2-1|.
CASSESGTTYNEQFF
TGTGCCAGCAGCGAATCCGGGACTACCTACAATGAGCAGTTCTTC
>TRBV20-1|TRBD2|TRBJ2-3|.
CSAALAGTDTQYF
TGCAGTGCTGCTCTAGCGGGCACAGATACGCAGTATTTT
>TRBV28|TRBD2|TRBJ2-1|.
CASSSRVASGKNEQFF
TGTGCCAGCAGTTCCCGGGTGGCTAGCGGGAAGAATGAGCAGTTCTTC
>TRBV4-1|.|TRBJ2-7|few
CASSQGGQVGRYEQYF
TGCGCCAGCAGCCAAGGAGGCCAGGTGGGACGCTACGAGCAGTACTTC
>TRBV20-1|.|TRBJ1-1|many
CSARPGGNTEAFF
TGCAGTGCTAGGCCGGGGGGCAACACTGAAGCTTTCTTT
>TRBV7-8|.|TRBJ2-3|many
CASSLALGGFDTDTQYF
TGTGCCAGCAGCTTAGCGTTAGGGGGGTTTGACACAGATACGCAGTATTTT
>TRBV11-2|.|TRBJ2-4|.
CASSFGVLAKNIQYF
TGTGCCAGCAGCTTCGGGGTTCTAGCCAAAAACATTCAGTACTTC
>TRBV7-9|.|TRBJ2-5|many
CASSLGYEETQYF
TGTGCCAGCAGCCTAGGATACGAAGAGACCCAGTACTTC
>TRBV28|.|TRBJ2-3|few
CASSPDYGTDTQYF
TGTGCCAGCAGTCCCGACTACGGCACAGATACGCAGTATTTT
>TRBV5-1|.|TRBJ2-5|many
CASSLESQETQYF
TGCGCCAGCAGCTTGGAGAGCCAAGAGACCCAGTACTTC
>TRBV10-3|.|TRBJ2-3|many
CAISDYAGFQYF
TGTGCCATCAGTGATTATGCAGGATTTCAGTATTTT
>TRBV7-9|TRBD2|TRBJ2-1|.
CASSGGLAVTHNEQFF
TGTGCCAGCAGCGGGGGACTAGCTGTTACCCACAATGAGCAGTTCTTC
>TRBV12-3/TRBV12-4|.|TRBJ2-7|many
CASSFGSDGAYEQYF
TGTGCCAGCAGTTTTGGGTCGGACGGTGCCTACGAGCAGTACTTC
>TRBV24-1|TRBD1|TRBJ2-3|many
CATSDRTGGQEDTQYF
TGTGCCACCAGTGATCGTACAGGGGGACAAGAAGATACGCAGTATTTT
>TRBV15|.|TRBJ2-2|.
CATSRTSNTGELFF
TGTGCCACCAGCAGGACCAGCAACACCGGGGAGCTGTTTTTT
>TRBV21-1|.|TRBJ1-2|few
CASSNGLDYGYTF
TGTGCCAGCAGCAACGGGCTGGACTATGGCTACACCTTC
>TRBV20-1|.|TRBJ2-7|.
CSAREPLGPSYEQYF
TGCAGTGCTAGAGAACCGCTGGGCCCTTCCTACGAGCAGTACTTC
>TRBV3-1|.|TRBJ2-5|many
CASSQDGQTQYF
TGTGCCAGCAGCCAAGATGGGCAGACCCAGTACTTC
>TRBV30|.|TRBJ2-1|.
CAWSADNEQFF
TGTGCCTGGAGCGCCGACAATGAGCAGTTCTTC
>TRBV12-3/TRBV12-4|.|TRBJ1-1|many
CASSFGGNTEAFF
TGTGCCAGCAGTTTTGGGGGGAACACTGAAGCTTTCTTT
>TRBV7-2|.|TRBJ1-2|.
CASSEGGSPGYTF
TGTGCCAGCAGCGAAGGCGGGAGTCCTGGCTACACCTTC
>TRBV5-5|.|TRBJ1-2|.
CASSLDVTAGGYTF
TGTGCCAGCAGCTTGGATGTGACCGCTGGGGGCTACACCTTC
>TRBV7-9|.|TRBJ1-1|.
CASSPTSQVEAFF
TGTGCCAGCAGCCCTACAAGCCAGGTTGAAGCTTTCTTT
>TRBV12-3/TRBV12-4|.|TRBJ1-1|few
CASSPGGVSEAFF
TGTGCCAGCAGTCCCGGGGGGGTATCTGAAGCTTTCTTT
>TRBV6-2/TRBV6-3|.|TRBJ2-7|.
CASRTRRENDEQYF
TGTGCCAGCAGAACTCGCAGGGAGAATGACGAGCAGTACTTC
>TRBV29-1|TRBD2|TRBJ2-3|.
CSGQPAGGSDTQYF
TGCAGCGGACAGCCGGCGGGAGGGTCGGATACGCAGTATTTT
>TRBV5-1|.|TRBJ2-7|.
CASSLDLLKNYEQYF
TGCGCCAGCAGCTTGGACTTGCTAAAAAATTACGAGCAGTACTTC
>TRBV4-1|TRBD1|TRBJ2-1|few
CASSRPGQSYNEQFF
TGCGCCAGCAGCCGTCCGGGACAGAGCTACAATGAGCAGTTCTTC
>TRBV30|.|TRBJ1-1|few
CAWNEGNTEAFF
TGTGCCTGGAACGAAGGGAACACTGAAGCTTTCTTT
>TRBV6-1|.|TRBJ1-2|few
CASTLGASNYGYTF
TGTGCCAGCACCCTGGGGGCATCCAACTATGGCTACACCTTC
>TRBV20-1|.|TRBJ2-3|.
CSARDLGPTDTQYF
TGCAGTGCTAGAGATCTGGGACCCACAGATACGCAGTATTTT
>TRBV11-1|.|TRBJ2-3|few
CASSPRGGGATTQYF
TGTGCCAGCAGCCCCCGCGGTGGGGGGGCGACTACGCAGTATTTT
>TRBV12-3/TRBV12-4|.|TRBJ2-7|few
CASSFRPPYEQYF
TGTGCCAGCAGTTTTAGGCCCCCCTACGAGCAGTACTTC
>TRBV30|.|TRBJ2-3|.
CAWSAIADTQYF
TGTGCCTGGAGTGCAATAGCGGATACGCAGTATTTT
>TRBV6-1|.|TRBJ2-2|many
CASSVQGGDAGELFF
TGTGCCAGCAGTGTACAGGGAGGTGATGCCGGGGAGCTGTTTTTT
>TRBV5-8|TRBD1|TRBJ1-1|.
CASSVRGRKGTEAFF
TGTGCCAGCAGCGTCAGGGGGCGCAAAGGCACTGAAGCTTTCTTT
>TRBV13|TRBD1|TRBJ1-1|.
CASSLLPRTGGNTEAFF
TGTGCCAGCAGCTTACTCCCCAGGACAGGGGGCAACACTGAAGCTTTCTTT
>TRBV27|.|TRBJ1-6|few
CASSLHNSPLHF
TGTGCCAGCAGTTTGCATAATTCACCCCTCCACTTT
>TRBV6-2/TRBV6-3|.|TRBJ1-1|few
CASSYGYTEAFF
TGTGCCAGCAGTTACGGGTACACTGAAGCTTTCTTT
>TRBV5-4|.|TRBJ1-4|many
CASSRDRGRGESNEKLFF
TGTGCCAGCAGCCGGGACCGGGGCCGTGGAGAGAGCAATGAAAAACTGTTTTTT
>TRBV6-1|.|TRBJ1-1|few
CASSPDMHTEAFF
TGTGCCAGCAGCCCGGACATGCACACTGAAGCTTTCTTT
>TRBV5-1|.|TRBJ2-1|many
CASTPDSYNEQFF
TGCGCCAGCACCCCGGACTCCTACAATGAGCAGTTCTTC
>TRBV29-1|TRBD1|TRBJ1-2|few
CSVHGQGAIPGSYTF
TGCAGCGTCCACGGCCAGGGGGCTATACCGGGCAGCTACACCTTC
>TRBV28|TRBD2|TRBJ2-7|.
CASSGAGGESYEQYF
TGTGCCAGCAGCGGGGCGGGGGGGGAATCCTACGAGCAGTACTTC
>TRBV7-9|.|TRBJ2-1|.
CASSLALASNEQFF
TGTGCCAGCAGCTTAGCACTAGCTTCCAATGAGCAGTTCTTC
>TRBV11-3|.|TRBJ2-1|.
CASSGSEGEVNEQFF
TGTGCCAGCAGCGGGAGTGAGGGAGAGGTGAATGAGCAGTTCTTC
>TRBV12-3/TRBV12-4|TRBD1|TRBJ2-7|.
CASRPTGVDEQYF
TGTGCCAGCAGACCAACAGGGGTTGACGAGCAGTACTTC
>TRBV12-3/TRBV12-4|.|TRBJ1-1|many
CASSGEPKTEAFF
TGTGCCAGCAGTGGGGAGCCTAAGACTGAAGCTTTCTTT
>TRBV11-2|.|TRBJ2-2|few
CASSFGPLNTNTGELFF
TGTGCCAGCAGCTTCGGGCCTCTTAACACGAACACCGGGGAGCTGTTTTTT
>TRBV20-1|.|TRBJ1-5|.
CSASGGGGNQPQHF
TGCAGTGCTAGTGGGGGCGGGGGCAATCAGCCCCAGCATTTT
>TRBV2|.|TRBJ1-6|.
CASSGHWGGSPLHF
TGTGCCAGCAGTGGGCATTGGGGCGGTTCACCCCTCCACTTT